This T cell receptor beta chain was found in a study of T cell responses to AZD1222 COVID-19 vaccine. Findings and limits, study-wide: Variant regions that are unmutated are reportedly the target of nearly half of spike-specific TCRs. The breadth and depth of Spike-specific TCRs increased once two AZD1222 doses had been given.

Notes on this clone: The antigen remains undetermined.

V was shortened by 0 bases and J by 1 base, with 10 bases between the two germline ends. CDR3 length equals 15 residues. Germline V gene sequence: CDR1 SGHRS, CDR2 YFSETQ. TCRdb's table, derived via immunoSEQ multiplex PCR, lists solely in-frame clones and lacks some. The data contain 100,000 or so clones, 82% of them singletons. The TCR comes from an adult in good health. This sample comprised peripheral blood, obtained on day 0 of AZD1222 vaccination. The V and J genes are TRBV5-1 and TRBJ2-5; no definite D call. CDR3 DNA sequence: TGCGCCAGCAGCTTGGGTGGGCCGGGCCAAGAGACCCAGTACTTC. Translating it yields CASSLGGPGQETQYF.